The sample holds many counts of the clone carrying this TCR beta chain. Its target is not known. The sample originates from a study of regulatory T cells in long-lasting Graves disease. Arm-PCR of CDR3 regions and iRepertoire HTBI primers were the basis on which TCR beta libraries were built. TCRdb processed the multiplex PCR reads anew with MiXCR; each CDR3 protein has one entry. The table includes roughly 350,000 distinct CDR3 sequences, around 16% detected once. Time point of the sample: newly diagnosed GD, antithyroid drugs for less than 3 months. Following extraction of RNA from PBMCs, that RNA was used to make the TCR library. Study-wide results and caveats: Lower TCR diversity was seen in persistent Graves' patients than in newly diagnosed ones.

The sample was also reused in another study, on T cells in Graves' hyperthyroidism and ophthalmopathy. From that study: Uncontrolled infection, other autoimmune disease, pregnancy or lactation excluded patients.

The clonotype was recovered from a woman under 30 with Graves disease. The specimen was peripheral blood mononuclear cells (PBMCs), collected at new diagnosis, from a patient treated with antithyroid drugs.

CDR3 coding DNA: TGTGCCAGCAGCTTCACAGGGGGTGTCGAGCAGTTCTTC. Its translation is CASSFTGGVEQFF. The rearrangement links TRBV11-3 to TRBJ2-1; 8 nucleotides line up with TRBD1. The CDR3 is 13 residues long. Germline-derived CDR1 and CDR2 are SGHNT and YENEEA. Trimming removed 3 bases from V and 10 bases from J; junction bases left unmatched: 5.